Below, one TCR beta chain is given with its context. The antigen is not known. The germline gives CDR1 MGHRA, CDR2 YSYEKL. V was cut by 1 base and J by 0 bases, with 11 bases left in between. This CDR3 is 16 amino acids long. A second PCR of roughly 7 to 11 cycles used a sample-barcoded 5' primer and a J-beta primer mix. No fewer than 3 million CDR3-containing paired-end reads came from each sample. TCRdb used MiXCR to reprocess the 5' RACE reads, holding one entry per CDR3 protein. The repertoire holds over 1.5 million distinct CDR3 sequences, with about 50% as singletons. This sample is part of a study of blood T cells in healthy people across ages. Whole-study context: Researchers report that template switching captured about one barcoded beta molecule per two T cells.

Study-level results: Naive T cell percentage strongly correlated with TCR beta diversity.

The chain carries TRBV4-1 and TRBJ2-3, with D hard to call. Specimen: blood. This TCR was recovered from a woman aged 40 to 50 in good health. CDR3 coding DNA: TGCGCCAGCAGCCAAGGGAAAACAAGTAGCACAGATACGCAGTATTTT. This translates into CASSQGKTSSTDTQYF.